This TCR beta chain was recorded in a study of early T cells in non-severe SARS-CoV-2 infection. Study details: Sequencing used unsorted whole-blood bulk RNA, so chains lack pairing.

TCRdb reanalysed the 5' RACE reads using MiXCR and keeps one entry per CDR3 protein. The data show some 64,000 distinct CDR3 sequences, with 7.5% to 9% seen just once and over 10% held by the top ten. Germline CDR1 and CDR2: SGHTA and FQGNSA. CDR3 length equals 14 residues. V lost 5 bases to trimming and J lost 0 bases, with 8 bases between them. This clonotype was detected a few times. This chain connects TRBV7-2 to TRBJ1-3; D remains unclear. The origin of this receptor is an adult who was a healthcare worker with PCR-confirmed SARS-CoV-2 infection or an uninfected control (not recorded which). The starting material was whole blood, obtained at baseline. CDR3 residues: CASSGASSGNTIYF. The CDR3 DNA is TGTGCCAGCAGCGGAGCCAGCTCTGGAAACACCATATATTTT.